These 28 T cell receptor beta chains were sequenced from one sample in a study of blood T cell repertoires in COVID-19. Measured with immunoSEQ multiplex PCR; TCRdb has only the in-frame clones, and not every one. This sample yields 250,000 to 400,000 clones, of which about 87% are seen a single time; under 5.5% belongs to the top ten. The sample consisted of PBMCs or T cells enriched from blood (not recorded which). These receptors originate from a woman aged 30 to 39 who had recovered from COVID-19.

The genes are TRBV5-4 and TRBJ1-2; D might be TRBD1 (5 bases). The V gene lost 2 bases and the J gene lost 8 bases, with 13 bases spanning the gap. Germline V CDR1 and CDR2: SGHNT, YYREEE (reference sequence). The CDR3 covers 13 residues. This CDR3 reads CASSFGREGGYTF. The CDR3 coding sequence is TGTGCCAGCAGCTTTGGCAGGGAGGGCGGCTACACCTTC. Complete variable domain (other parts from reference TRBV5-4 and TRBJ1-2): ETGVTQSPTHLIKTRGQQVTLRCSSQSGHNTVSWYQQALGQGPQFIFQYYREEENGRGNFPPRFSGLQFPNYSSELNVNALELDDSALYLCASSFGREGGYTFGSGTRLTVV.

A few counts support this clone. The gene calls are TRBV9 and TRBJ1-1, with D perhaps matching TRBD1 (5 bases). The CDR3 spans 14 residues. Deletions cut 0 bases from V and 5 bases from J, with 11 bases between. Per germline, CDR1 SGDLS and CDR2 YYNGEE. CDR3 DNA: TGTGCCAGCAGCGTAGTTGAGGGGAGGACTGAAGCTTTCTTT. Its translation: CASSVVEGRTEAFF.

The genes are TRBV12-3 or TRBV12-4 and TRBJ2-1, with D possibly matching TRBD1 (6 bases). Between the trimmed V and J ends, which lost 8 bases and 7 bases, there was a span of 12 bases. This CDR3 spans 12 amino acids. CDR3 residues: CASLQGKNEQFF. CDR3 DNA sequence: TGTGCCAGCCTACAGGGTAAGAATGAGCAGTTCTTC.

This chain uses TRBV7-8 with TRBJ1-5; 9 bases are a match to TRBD1. V lost 6 bases and J lost 3; bases outside the gene matches: 6. The CDR3 has 15 amino acids. The germline gives CDR1 SGHVS, CDR2 FQNEAQ. CDR3: CASSLWTGDNQPQHF. The CDR3 bases are TGTGCCAGCAGTTTATGGACAGGGGACAATCAGCCCCAGCATTTT.

The chain has TRBV19 and TRBJ1-1, with D perhaps TRBD1 (5 bases). CDR1 and CDR2 from the germline V gene are LNHDA and SQIVND (reference sequence). The CDR3 extends over 14 amino acids. V dropped 0 bases and J dropped 4 bases, with 9 bases sitting between them. The CDR3 reads CASSIDAGSTEAFF. CDR3 bases: TGTGCCAGTAGTATAGACGCAGGGTCCACTGAAGCTTTCTTT.

There are a few counts of this clone. The CDR3 region is CASSNGRDTISGNTIYF. The CDR3 DNA reads TGTGCCAGCAGTAACGGCCGGGACACAATCTCTGGAAACACCATATATTTT. The chain is built from TRBV9 and TRBJ1-3; D possibly corresponds to TRBD1 (6 bases). The germline CDR1 and CDR2 sequences are SGDLS and YYNGEE. This CDR3 is 17 amino acids long. V lost 5 bases and J lost 0, with 18 bases in between. Full variable domain (outside the CDR3, taken from reference TRBV9 and TRBJ1-3): DSGVTQTPKHLITATGQRVTLRCSPRSGDLSVYWYQQSLDQGLQFLIQYYNGEERAKGNILERFSAQQFPDLHSELNLSSLELGDSALYFCASSNGRDTISGNTIYFGEGSWLTVV.

This sequence joins TRBV3-1 (or the pseudogene TRBV3-2) and TRBJ1-2, with 7 bases lining up with TRBD1. CDR1 is LGHDT, CDR2 YNNKEL, per germline (reference sequence). Trimming cost V 4 bases and J 3 bases; bases outside gene matches: 17. CDR3 length equals 18 residues. The CDR3: CASSPYGTVWSWYYGYTF. The CDR3 DNA reads TGTGCCAGCAGCCCCTACGGGACAGTCTGGTCGTGGTACTATGGCTACACCTTC.

The CDR3 DNA reads as TGTGCCACCAGTGTAGCGGGGGGCCCCAATGAGCAGTTCTTC. It encodes CATSVAGGPNEQFF. The chain has TRBV24-1 and TRBJ2-1; 10 nucleotides line up with TRBD2. Germline V gene sequence: CDR1 KGHDR, CDR2 SFDVKD. CDR3 size: 14 residues. The V and J ends lost 5 bases and 6 bases, in that order; junction bases with no gene match: 3.

J is TRBJ1-1 and V is TRBV2; TRBD1 matches 9 bases. Germline V gene lookup returns CDR1 SNHLY and CDR2 FYNNEI. The CDR3 length is 19 residues. Germline trimming cut 3 bases from V and 1 base from J; bases unmatched to any gene: 15. The DNA of the CDR3 is TGTGCCAGCAGTGATAGGGACAGGGATGGGCGGCCCCAGAACACTGAAGCTTTCTTT. Amino acid sequence: CASSDRDRDGRPQNTEAFF.

The chain employs TRBV28 and TRBJ2-1; 10 bases map to TRBD2. V shed 5 bases and J 6 bases; nucleotides not matched to a gene: 10. Germline V gives CDR1 MDHEN, CDR2 SYDVKM. This CDR3 is built from 16 residues. The CDR3 nucleotides read TGTGCCAGCAGTCTATCTAGCGGGGGCCCCATCAATGAGCAGTTCTTC. This codes for CASSLSSGGPINEQFF.

The chain uses TRBV5-1 and TRBJ1-5; D is possibly TRBD1 (5 bases). CDR1 and CDR2 from the germline V gene are SGHRS and YFSETQ. V lost 5 bases to trimming and J lost 0 bases, with 12 bases between them. This CDR3 has 15 amino acids. CDR3 region: CASRYRTPSNQPQHF. In DNA form, the CDR3 reads TGCGCCAGCAGGTACCGGACACCTAGCAATCAGCCCCAGCATTTT.

Note on this clone: The sample contains more than one DNA sequence encoding this CDR3. The V gene is TRBV9, the J gene TRBJ2-2; D is perhaps TRBD2 (5 bases). The CDR3 is made up of 15 amino acids. Per germline, CDR1 SGDLS and CDR2 YYNGEE. V lost 1 base and J 0 bases, leaving 7 bases between the germline ends. CDR3 coding DNA: TGTGCCAGCAGCGTAAGAGGGACGAACACCGGGGAGCTGTTTTTT. Translating gives CASSVRGTNTGELFF.

The chain combines TRBV20-1 with TRBJ1-4; no reliable D call. Germline values: CDR1 DFQATT, CDR2 SNEGSKA (reference sequence). Deletions cut 3 bases from V and 8 bases from J, with 13 bases between. The CDR3 is made up of 13 amino acids. The CDR3: CSASRGIEEKLFF. CDR3 DNA: TGCAGTGCTAGTCGCGGTATAGAAGAAAAACTGTTTTTT.

This rearrangement joins TRBV5-1 to TRBJ2-2; maybe TRBD2 (7 bases). The V gene's germline CDR1 is SGHRS and CDR2 YFSETQ. The CDR3 has 15 residues. Deletions cut 4 bases from V and 3 bases from J, with 13 bases between. The CDR3 here is CASSAGAMDTGELFF. The CDR3 DNA is TGCGCCAGCAGCGCGGGGGCAATGGACACCGGGGAGCTGTTTTTT.

The CDR3 DNA follows: TGTGCCAGCAGCGCCCATTCCGGGGTAGGCACTGAAGCTTTCTTT. Translation: CASSAHSGVGTEAFF. This chain joins TRBV9 and TRBJ1-1, with unresolved D. Germline assignment: CDR1 SGDLS and CDR2 YYNGEE. Trimming took off 3 bases at V and 4 bases at J, with 16 bases between the two ends. CDR3 size: 15 residues.

This chain joins TRBV27 and TRBJ2-5; 11 bases map to TRBD2. Trimming removed 6 bases from V and 5 bases from J; junction bases left unmatched: 5. There are 14 residues in the CDR3. The germline V gene has CDR1 MNHEY and CDR2 SMNVEV (reference sequence). CDR3: CASSPSGGTETQYF. Written as DNA, the CDR3 is TGTGCCAGCAGCCCTAGCGGGGGGACGGAGACCCAGTACTTC.

For the CDR3, the DNA is TGTGCCAGCAGCTCCGGACTAGCGGGGGGGCCCGGGGAGCTGTTTTTT. Encoded protein: CASSSGLAGGPGELFF. The chain carries TRBV11-2 and TRBJ2-2; 15 bases agree with TRBD2. The trim removed 4 bases at V and 6 bases at J, leaving 3 bases unmatched. This CDR3 has 16 residues. In germline, CDR1 is SGHAT, CDR2 FQNNGV.

The gene calls are TRBV3-1 (or the pseudogene TRBV3-2) and TRBJ2-1, with D perhaps TRBD2 (7 bases). Germline V gene data show CDR1 as LGHDT and CDR2 as YNNKEL (reference sequence). The CDR3 totals 16 residues. Trimming shortened V by 3 bases and J by 8 bases, and 20 bases separated the two germline ends. The CDR3 spells CASSHPKRGGLDEQFF. DNA of the CDR3: TGTGCCAGCAGCCACCCTAAGAGGGGGGGCCTAGATGAGCAGTTCTTC.

Notes on this clone: Other DNA variants within this sample encode the same CDR3. V is TRBV6-5 and J is TRBJ1-3; 7 bases match TRBD1. CDR1 is MNHEY, CDR2 SVGAGI, per germline. V gave up 5 bases and J gave up 1 base; unmatched junction bases: 2. The CDR3 sequence is 14 residues long. The CDR3 reads CASSTGVSGNTIYF. CDR3 bases: TGTGCCAGCAGTACAGGGGTATCTGGAAACACCATATATTTT.

The chain's CDR3 is CASSWQGAVGSPLHF. The CDR3 DNA follows: TGTGCCAGCAGTTGGCAGGGGGCGGTGGGTTCACCCCTCCACTTT. This sequence joins TRBV27 and TRBJ1-6, with 8 nucleotides matching TRBD1. Germline values: CDR1 MNHEY, CDR2 SMNVEV (reference sequence). The CDR3 length is 15 residues. Trimming took 4 bases from V and 9 from J; bases not matched to a gene: 8.

This clone is a singleton in its sample. This chain links TRBV2 with TRBJ1-3; D possibly corresponds to TRBD1 (6 bases). V was shortened by 7 bases and J by 1 base, with 11 bases between the two germline ends. The CDR3 sequence is 14 residues long. Germline V gives CDR1 SNHLY, CDR2 FYNNEI. CDR3 sequence (DNA): TGTGCCAGCAAGTCAGGGGTGTCTGGAAACACCATATATTTT. It translates to CASKSGVSGNTIYF.

This chain connects TRBV4-2 to TRBJ1-6, with D possibly matching TRBD1 (5 bases). V lost 0 bases and J lost 3, with 15 bases in between. The CDR3 has 18 residues. The V gene's germline CDR1 is LGHNA and CDR2 YNFKEQ. The CDR3 is CASSQEEGQDFYNSPLHF. For the CDR3, the DNA is TGTGCCAGCAGCCAAGAGGAGGGGCAAGACTTCTATAATTCACCCCTCCACTTT.

The chain employs TRBV5-1 and TRBJ1-1; D not resolved. Germline values: CDR1 SGHRS, CDR2 YFSETQ. V was cut by 0 bases and J by 1 base, with 13 bases left in between. The CDR3 is made up of 16 amino acids. CDR3 in amino acids: CASSLEAWAGNTEAFF. The DNA for the CDR3 is TGCGCCAGCAGCTTGGAGGCCTGGGCAGGGAACACTGAAGCTTTCTTT. Full variable domain (remainder filled in from reference TRBV5-1 and TRBJ1-1): KAGVTQTPRYLIKTRGQQVTLSCSPISGHRSVSWYQQTPGQGLQFLFEYFSETQRNKGNFPGRFSGRQFSNSRSEMNVSTLELGDSALYLCASSLEAWAGNTEAFFGQGTRLTVV.

The rearrangement links TRBV2 to TRBJ2-1, with TRBD2 identical over 10 bases. The germline CDR1 and CDR2 sequences are SNHLY and FYNNEI. Trimming at V came to 4 bases and at J to 0 bases, leaving 18 bases not matched to a gene. The CDR3 runs to 21 residues. CDR3: CASSGALWASGGLSSYNEQFF. For the CDR3, the DNA is TGTGCCAGCAGTGGAGCTCTGTGGGCTAGCGGGGGTTTGAGCTCCTACAATGAGCAGTTCTTC.

V usage is TRBV9 and J usage is TRBJ2-3; TRBD2 aligns across 9 bases. Germline V lookup: CDR1 SGDLS, CDR2 YYNGEE. CDR3 size: 15 residues. The ends lost 6 bases at V and 6 bases at J; junction bases unmatched: 11. The CDR3 here is CASTQLAGVPDTQYF. For the CDR3, the DNA is TGTGCCAGCACTCAATTAGCGGGGGTCCCCGATACGCAGTATTTT.

This clone was detected once. The chain recombines TRBV9 with TRBJ1-4, with D unresolved. V was shortened by 4 bases and J by 0 bases, with 7 bases between the two germline ends. Germline loops: CDR1 SGDLS, CDR2 YYNGEE. The CDR3 runs 14 residues. CDR3 DNA sequence: TGTGCCAGCAGCCGTTCCTCAACTAATGAAAAACTGTTTTTT. This codes for CASSRSSTNEKLFF.

This clone was observed once. The rearrangement joins TRBV25-1 to TRBJ2-7, with D unresolved. V was clipped by 5 bases and J by 2 bases, with 13 bases between them. There are 14 residues in the CDR3. Germline-derived CDR1 and CDR2 are MGHDK and SYGVNS. The chain's CDR3 is CASSLSGRAYEQYF. In DNA, the CDR3 is TGTGCCAGCAGTCTATCGGGTCGGGCCTACGAGCAGTACTTC.

This clone was detected only once. This chain links TRBV6-5 with TRBJ2-7, with a weak D call TRBD1 (6 bases). The V end was cut by 6 bases, the J end by 3 bases, with 12 bases between. CDR1 is MNHEY and CDR2 is SVGAGI in the germline V gene. The CDR3 totals 13 residues. DNA for the CDR3: TGTGCCAGCAGAAAAGGACAGAACTACGAGCAGTACTTC. Residues: CASRKGQNYEQYF.